These T cell receptor beta chains were read from a single sample in a study of shared T cell receptors in the human thymus. TCRdb's copy holds only in-frame clones and misses some; the assay was immunoSEQ multiplex PCR. This table has some 760,000 clones, approximately 85% appearing once. The same specimen was also included in a second study, on human thymus T cells.

Input material: thymocytes. All receptors come from a girl under three years old with a congenital heart defect. Both conserved end residues are part of each CDR3. Fields, in order: V gene, clone size, D gene, J gene, CDR3 protein, CDR3 DNA. The D gene is left open where the match is weak. The size field is filled for only some rows; it gives once, few, many or a size class.

v_call: TRBV19; clone_size: once; d_call: .; j_call: TRBJ1-1; cdr3_aa: CASSGPGDPTEAFF; cdr3_nt: TGTGCCAGTAGTGGGCCAGGGGATCCCACTGAAGCTTTCTTT
v_call: TRBV4-3; clone_size: .; d_call: TRBD1; j_call: TRBJ2-1; cdr3_aa: CASSQRVGTGHYNEQFF; cdr3_nt: TGCGCCAGCAGCCAGAGGGTGGGGACAGGTCACTACAATGAGCAGTTCTTC
v_call: TRBV9; clone_size: .; d_call: TRBD2; j_call: TRBJ2-2; cdr3_aa: CASSPPVTSGGAVKAGELFF; cdr3_nt: TGTGCCAGCAGCCCTCCTGTAACTAGCGGGGGGGCGGTTAAAGCCGGGGAGCTGTTTTTT
v_call: TRBV25-1; clone_size: .; d_call: .; j_call: TRBJ2-3; cdr3_aa: CASSAEGDSFCTDTQYF; cdr3_nt: TGTGCCAGCAGTGCCGAAGGAGACTCCTTTTGCACAGATACGCAGTATTTT
v_call: TRBV11-2; clone_size: .; d_call: TRBD2; j_call: TRBJ2-7; cdr3_aa: CAKRLGGAYEQYF; cdr3_nt: TGTGCCAAACGCCTTGGGGGGGCCTACGAGCAGTACTTC
v_call: TRBV19; clone_size: .; d_call: .; j_call: TRBJ1-5; cdr3_aa: CASSIGTWGLRIKQPQHF; cdr3_nt: TGTGCCAGTAGTATAGGGACTTGGGGGCTAAGGATCAAACAGCCCCAGCATTTT
v_call: TRBV5-1; clone_size: .; d_call: TRBD1; j_call: TRBJ2-5; cdr3_aa: CASNSGGRGDPTLYQETQYF; cdr3_nt: TGCGCCAGCAACTCAGGGGGCAGGGGCGACCCCACCCTGTACCAAGAGACCCAGTACTTC
v_call: TRBV28; clone_size: .; d_call: .; j_call: TRBJ1-2; cdr3_aa: CASSSRIRGPPYGYTF; cdr3_nt: TGTGCCAGCAGTTCGAGGATTAGGGGCCCTCCCTATGGCTACACCTTC
v_call: TRBV28; clone_size: .; d_call: TRBD1; j_call: TRBJ1-3; cdr3_aa: CASRVLDRGFGNTIYF; cdr3_nt: TGTGCCAGCAGAGTCCTAGACAGGGGTTTTGGAAACACCATATATTTT
v_call: TRBV4-1; clone_size: .; d_call: TRBD1; j_call: TRBJ1-2; cdr3_aa: CASSFRPGGPNYGYTF; cdr3_nt: TGCGCCAGCAGCTTCCGACCAGGGGGACCTAACTATGGCTACACCTTC
v_call: TRBV20-1; clone_size: .; d_call: .; j_call: TRBJ1-1; cdr3_aa: CSAIGERPAFF; cdr3_nt: TGCAGTGCTATAGGAGAACGTCCGGCTTTCTTT
v_call: TRBV9; clone_size: .; d_call: TRBD2; j_call: TRBJ2-3; cdr3_aa: CASSPWGLAGGSDTQYF; cdr3_nt: TGTGCCAGCAGCCCCTGGGGACTAGCGGGGGGATCAGATACGCAGTATTTT
v_call: TRBV19; clone_size: .; d_call: .; j_call: TRBJ2-5; cdr3_aa: CASTQGRNPSSEQETQYF; cdr3_nt: TGTGCCAGTACCCAGGGGAGAAACCCCTCATCTGAACAAGAGACCCAGTACTTC
v_call: TRBV5-1; clone_size: .; d_call: TRBD1; j_call: TRBJ2-7; cdr3_aa: CASSLITGVSYEQYF; cdr3_nt: TGCGCCAGCAGCCTCATCACAGGGGTCTCCTACGAGCAGTACTTC
v_call: TRBV7-8; clone_size: .; d_call: TRBD1; j_call: TRBJ2-7; cdr3_aa: CASSLTVAGTGTGEQYF; cdr3_nt: TGTGCCAGCAGCTTAACAGTGGCCGGGACAGGGACCGGCGAGCAGTACTTC
v_call: TRBV7-9; clone_size: .; d_call: .; j_call: TRBJ1-5; cdr3_aa: CASQTGGSNQPQHF; cdr3_nt: TGTGCCAGCCAGACCGGGGGGAGCAATCAGCCCCAGCATTTT
v_call: TRBV19; clone_size: .; d_call: TRBD2; j_call: TRBJ2-2; cdr3_aa: CASSIANLRTSGGATGELFF; cdr3_nt: TGTGCCAGTAGTATAGCCAACCTCAGGACTAGCGGGGGGGCGACCGGGGAGCTGTTTTTT
v_call: TRBV6-5; clone_size: .; d_call: TRBD1; j_call: TRBJ2-7; cdr3_aa: CASSYGQGAYEQYF; cdr3_nt: TGTGCCAGCAGTTACGGACAGGGCGCCTACGAGCAGTACTTC
v_call: TRBV7-3; clone_size: .; d_call: .; j_call: TRBJ1-1; cdr3_aa: CASSVVTNTEAFF; cdr3_nt: TGTGCCAGCAGCGTTGTAACTAACACTGAAGCTTTCTTT
v_call: TRBV29-1; clone_size: .; d_call: .; j_call: TRBJ1-1; cdr3_aa: CSVRKTEYKTNTEAFF; cdr3_nt: TGCAGCGTTCGCAAAACGGAGTACAAGACCAACACTGAAGCTTTCTTT
v_call: TRBV11-2; clone_size: .; d_call: .; j_call: TRBJ2-2; cdr3_aa: CASSKQGSNTGELFF; cdr3_nt: TGTGCCAGCAGTAAACAGGGCTCGAACACCGGGGAGCTGTTTTTT
v_call: TRBV4-1; clone_size: .; d_call: .; j_call: TRBJ1-1; cdr3_aa: CASSKQGRNTEAFF; cdr3_nt: TGCGCCAGCAGCAAGCAGGGCAGGAACACTGAAGCTTTCTTT
v_call: TRBV2; clone_size: .; d_call: .; j_call: TRBJ1-1; cdr3_aa: CASSPRTGHLNTEAFF; cdr3_nt: TGTGCCAGCAGTCCCCGTACGGGACACTTGAACACTGAAGCTTTCTTT
v_call: TRBV19; clone_size: .; d_call: .; j_call: TRBJ1-5; cdr3_aa: CASSISREGGQPQHF; cdr3_nt: TGTGCCAGTAGTATTAGTAGGGAGGGTGGTCAGCCCCAGCATTTT
v_call: TRBV28; clone_size: .; d_call: TRBD1; j_call: TRBJ1-6; cdr3_aa: CASSSYHGQGKLVDPHSYNSPLHF; cdr3_nt: TGTGCCAGCAGTTCTTACCACGGACAGGGGAAGTTGGTCGACCCCCACTCCTATAATTCACCCCTCCACTTT
v_call: TRBV6-1; clone_size: .; d_call: TRBD2; j_call: TRBJ2-1; cdr3_aa: CASRLAGGNEQFF; cdr3_nt: TGTGCCAGCAGGCTAGCGGGGGGCAATGAGCAGTTCTTC
v_call: TRBV2; clone_size: .; d_call: .; j_call: TRBJ1-1; cdr3_aa: CASSELRKGTEAFF; cdr3_nt: TGTGCCAGCAGTGAACTCAGGAAAGGTACTGAAGCTTTCTTT
v_call: TRBV7-6; clone_size: .; d_call: TRBD1; j_call: TRBJ1-4; cdr3_aa: CASSSGQGEREKLFF; cdr3_nt: TGTGCCAGCAGCTCGGGACAGGGTGAGCGAGAAAAACTGTTTTTT
v_call: TRBV27; clone_size: .; d_call: TRBD2; j_call: TRBJ2-5; cdr3_aa: CASSPSGVQETQYF; cdr3_nt: TGTGCCAGCAGTCCGAGCGGGGTTCAAGAGACCCAGTACTTC
v_call: TRBV29-1; clone_size: .; d_call: TRBD1; j_call: TRBJ2-1; cdr3_aa: CSVRRQGGSYNEQFF; cdr3_nt: TGCAGCGTTCGACGACAGGGGGGCTCCTACAATGAGCAGTTCTTC
v_call: TRBV5-6; clone_size: .; d_call: .; j_call: TRBJ2-7; cdr3_aa: CASSLVRGHEQYF; cdr3_nt: TGTGCCAGCAGCTTGGTTAGGGGCCACGAGCAGTACTTC
v_call: TRBV5-4; clone_size: .; d_call: TRBD2; j_call: TRBJ2-1; cdr3_aa: CASSAGLADSYNEQFF; cdr3_nt: TGTGCCAGCAGCGCGGGACTAGCGGACTCCTACAATGAGCAGTTCTTC
v_call: TRBV4-1; clone_size: .; d_call: TRBD2; j_call: TRBJ2-3; cdr3_aa: CASSQEAISGGPFMEPTDTQYF; cdr3_nt: TGCGCCAGCAGCCAAGAAGCCATTAGCGGGGGACCCTTTATGGAACCCACAGATACGCAGTATTTT
v_call: TRBV7-9; clone_size: .; d_call: TRBD1; j_call: TRBJ1-4; cdr3_aa: CASSLHRRQGKGEKLFF; cdr3_nt: TGTGCCAGCAGCTTACACCGCCGACAGGGAAAGGGGGAAAAACTGTTTTTT
v_call: TRBV5-6; clone_size: .; d_call: TRBD1; j_call: TRBJ2-1; cdr3_aa: CASSNPNRDRGDEQFF; cdr3_nt: TGTGCCAGCAGCAATCCAAACCGGGACAGGGGTGATGAGCAGTTCTTC
v_call: TRBV6-5; clone_size: .; d_call: .; j_call: TRBJ2-7; cdr3_aa: CASSKGAPRYEQYF; cdr3_nt: TGTGCCAGCAGCAAAGGGGCGCCGAGGTACGAGCAGTACTTC
v_call: TRBV28; clone_size: .; d_call: .; j_call: TRBJ2-7; cdr3_aa: CASSLNSLDRPPEQYF; cdr3_nt: TGTGCCAGCAGTTTAAACTCTCTAGACAGACCGCCCGAGCAGTACTTC
v_call: TRBV7-6; clone_size: .; d_call: .; j_call: TRBJ2-1; cdr3_aa: CASSGDGAPSYNEQFF; cdr3_nt: TGTGCCAGCAGCGGGGATGGGGCCCCATCCTACAATGAGCAGTTCTTC
v_call: TRBV2; clone_size: .; d_call: TRBD2; j_call: TRBJ2-5; cdr3_aa: CASRTDRGLAGDIGETQYF; cdr3_nt: TGTGCCAGCCGAACGGACAGGGGACTAGCGGGGGATATAGGGGAGACCCAGTACTTC
v_call: TRBV29-1; clone_size: .; d_call: .; j_call: TRBJ2-7; cdr3_aa: CSVAQGYEQYF; cdr3_nt: TGCAGCGTTGCTCAGGGGTACGAGCAGTACTTC
v_call: TRBV19; clone_size: .; d_call: .; j_call: TRBJ1-2; cdr3_aa: CASSPRKWSWARDGYTF; cdr3_nt: TGTGCCAGTAGTCCTCGCAAATGGTCGTGGGCGCGAGATGGCTACACCTTC
v_call: TRBV5-1; clone_size: .; d_call: .; j_call: TRBJ1-6; cdr3_aa: CASSSFGLIYNSPLHF; cdr3_nt: TGCGCCAGCAGCTCCTTCGGACTCATTTATAATTCACCCCTCCACTTT
v_call: TRBV6-1; clone_size: .; d_call: .; j_call: TRBJ2-3; cdr3_aa: CASSASFVDTQYF; cdr3_nt: TGTGCCAGCAGTGCGTCTTTTGTAGATACGCAGTATTTT
v_call: TRBV9; clone_size: .; d_call: .; j_call: TRBJ1-6; cdr3_aa: CASSVEEARQGNNSPLHF; cdr3_nt: TGTGCCAGCAGCGTAGAGGAGGCGCGGCAGGGGAATAATTCACCCCTCCACTTT
v_call: TRBV4-1; clone_size: .; d_call: TRBD2; j_call: TRBJ2-2; cdr3_aa: CASSQDLGLAGGQAGELFF; cdr3_nt: TGCGCCAGCAGCCAAGATCTCGGACTAGCGGGGGGGCAAGCCGGGGAGCTGTTTTTT